The present T cell receptor (beta chain) was sequenced within a study of T cells in Graves' hyperthyroidism and ophthalmopathy. Study-wide results and caveats: Ophthalmopathy prediction by the model preceded onset by a median about 6.3 months.

Per the germline V gene, CDR1 is SGDLS and CDR2 is YYNGEE. Losses at the gene ends were 5 bases for V and 4 bases for J; bases not matched to a gene: 7. This CDR3 comprises 15 residues. With regard to this clonotype: As yet, its antigen is unknown.

Template material for amplifying TCR beta CDR3 regions consisted of RNA transcripts. First-round RT-PCR targeting the TCR CDR3 was performed with the HTBI primer set. MiXCR, run by TCRdb on the multiplex PCR reads, gives a single entry per CDR3 protein. The table lists approximately 720,000 distinct CDR3 sequences, about 17% of them singletons. The sequence came from a woman in her 50s with Graves' hyperthyroidism that later progressed to Graves' ophthalmopathy. Material: blood. The V gene is TRBV9, the J gene TRBJ2-2; 8 bases fit TRBD1. In DNA, the CDR3 is TGTGCCAGCAGATCCCATGGGACAGGCACCGGGGAGCTGTTTTTT. Residues: CASRSHGTGTGELFF.